This TCR beta chain comes out of a study of blood T cell repertoires in COVID-19. Study information: Sites across the United States, Italy and Spain contributed samples from acute and convalescent COVID-19. Sources were T cells, B-cell-depleted T cells, or PBMCs; the material itself was cDNA or gDNA.

The V and J ends lost 0 bases and 3 bases respectively, with 15 bases between them. Germline CDR1 SGHNT, CDR2 YYREEE (reference sequence). This CDR3 is built from 16 residues. The protocol was immunoSEQ multiplex PCR, while the TCRdb copy is restricted to in-frame clones and leaves out a portion. The sample consists of about 260,000 clones, 80% to 90% of them appearing once. The chain joins TRBV5-4 to TRBJ1-2; possible D gene TRBD1, 6 bases. The clonotype comes from a man aged 25 to 40 with active or convalescent COVID-19. Sequencing was done on a sample of peripheral blood. In nucleotides, the CDR3 is TGTGCCAGCAGCTTGGAGGGTACAGGGAAGGACTATGGCTACACCTTC. Translating gives CASSLEGTGKDYGYTF.